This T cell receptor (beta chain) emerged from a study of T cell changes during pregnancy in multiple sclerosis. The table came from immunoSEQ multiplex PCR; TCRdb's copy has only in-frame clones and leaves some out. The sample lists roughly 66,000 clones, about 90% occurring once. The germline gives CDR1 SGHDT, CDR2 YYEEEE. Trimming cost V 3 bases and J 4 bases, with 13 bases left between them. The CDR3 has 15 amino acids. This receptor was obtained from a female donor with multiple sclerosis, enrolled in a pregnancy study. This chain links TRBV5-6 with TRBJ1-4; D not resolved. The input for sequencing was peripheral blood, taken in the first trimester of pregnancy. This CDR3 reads CASSSRGVGNEKLFF. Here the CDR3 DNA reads TGTGCCAGCAGCTCCCGGGGAGTAGGTAATGAAAAACTGTTTTTT. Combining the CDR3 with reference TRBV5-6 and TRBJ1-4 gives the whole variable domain DAGVTQSPTHLIKTRGQQVTLRCSPKSGHDTVSWYQQALGQGPQFIFQYYEEEERQRGNFPDRFSGHQFPNYSSELNVNALLLGDSALYLCASSSRGVGNEKLFFGSGTQLSVL.